Many counts were recorded for the clone carrying this T cell receptor (beta chain). Its antigen is not known. Each CDR3 protein is one row after TCRdb ran MiXCR on the 5' RACE reads. The sample lists about 6,000 distinct CDR3 sequences, 9.1% seen once, with about 25% in the top ten. The sample originates from a study of spatial heterogeneity in lung cancer. Time point noted: sample taken at primary tumor resection. Study-wide points: In tumors, expanded intratumoral alpha and beta TCR counts tracked mutation counts.

V dropped 3 bases and J dropped 4 bases, with 9 bases sitting between them. The CDR3 is 13 amino acids. The germline V gene encodes CDR1 KGHSH and CDR2 LQKENI. This material consisted of lung tumor tissue, taken at surgery. The clonotype comes from a female donor with early-stage non-small cell lung cancer. The V and J genes are TRBV18 and TRBJ1-1, with TRBD1 as a possible D gene (5 bases). The CDR3 region is CASSPDTLTEAFF. CDR3 nucleotide sequence: TGTGCCAGCTCACCGGACACTCTCACTGAAGCTTTCTTT.